This T cell receptor (beta chain) comes out of a study of shared clonotypes between healthy human individuals. Overall study findings and caveats: Shared across a handful of donors were 4% to 5% of the naive CD4 clonotypes. Incompleteness in sorted-subset sequencing, despite large depth, was shown by rarefaction.

TCRdb's copy holds only in-frame clones and misses some; the assay was immunoSEQ multiplex PCR. Among 2,500,000 or so clones listed, about nine tenths were seen once. With respect to this clone: Antigen specificity is unknown.

Researchers partitioned CD4+ cells into CD45RA+ naive and CD45RA-negative memory subsets. CDR3 length: 15 residues. Germline assignment: CDR1 MNHNY and CDR2 SVGAGI (reference sequence). V was cut by 0 bases and J by 0 bases, with 6 bases left in between. The sequence derives from a man between 18 and 29 years old in good health. Some clones in this sample may be carry-over from other donors' samples. The sequenced sample consisted of naive CD4+ T cells from PBMCs. The subset was: CD45RA+ positively selected. The gene calls are TRBV6-6 and TRBJ1-5, with D maybe TRBD1 (5 bases). The CDR3 DNA follows: TGTGCCAGCAGTTACTCCGGGGGTAGCAATCAGCCCCAGCATTTT. Residues: CASSYSGGSNQPQHF.